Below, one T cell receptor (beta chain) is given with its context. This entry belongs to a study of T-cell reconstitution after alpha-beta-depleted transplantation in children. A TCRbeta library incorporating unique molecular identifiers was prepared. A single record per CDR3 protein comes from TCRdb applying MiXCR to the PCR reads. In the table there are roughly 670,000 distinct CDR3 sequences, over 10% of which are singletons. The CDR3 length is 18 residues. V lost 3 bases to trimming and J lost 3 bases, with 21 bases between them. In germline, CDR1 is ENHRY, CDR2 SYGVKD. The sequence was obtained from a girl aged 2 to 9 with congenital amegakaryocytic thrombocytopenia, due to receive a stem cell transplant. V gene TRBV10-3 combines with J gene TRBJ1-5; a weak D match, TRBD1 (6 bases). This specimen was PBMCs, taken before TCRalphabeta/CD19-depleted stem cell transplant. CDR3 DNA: TGTGCCATCAGTGACAGGGGAGGGCTGCTTTTAGTCAATCAGCCCCAGCATTTT. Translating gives CAISDRGGLLLVNQPQHF.